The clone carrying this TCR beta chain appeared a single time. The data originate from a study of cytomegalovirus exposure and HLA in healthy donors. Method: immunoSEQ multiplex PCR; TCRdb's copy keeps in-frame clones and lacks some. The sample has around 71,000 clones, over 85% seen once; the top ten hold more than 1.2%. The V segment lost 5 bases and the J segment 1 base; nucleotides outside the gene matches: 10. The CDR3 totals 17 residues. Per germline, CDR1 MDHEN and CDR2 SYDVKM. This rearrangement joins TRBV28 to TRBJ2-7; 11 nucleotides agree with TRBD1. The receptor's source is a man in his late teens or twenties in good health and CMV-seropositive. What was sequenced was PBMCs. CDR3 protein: CASSTPPGTGGSYEQYF. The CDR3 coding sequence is TGTGCCAGCAGTACTCCACCCGGGACAGGGGGGTCCTACGAGCAGTACTTC.